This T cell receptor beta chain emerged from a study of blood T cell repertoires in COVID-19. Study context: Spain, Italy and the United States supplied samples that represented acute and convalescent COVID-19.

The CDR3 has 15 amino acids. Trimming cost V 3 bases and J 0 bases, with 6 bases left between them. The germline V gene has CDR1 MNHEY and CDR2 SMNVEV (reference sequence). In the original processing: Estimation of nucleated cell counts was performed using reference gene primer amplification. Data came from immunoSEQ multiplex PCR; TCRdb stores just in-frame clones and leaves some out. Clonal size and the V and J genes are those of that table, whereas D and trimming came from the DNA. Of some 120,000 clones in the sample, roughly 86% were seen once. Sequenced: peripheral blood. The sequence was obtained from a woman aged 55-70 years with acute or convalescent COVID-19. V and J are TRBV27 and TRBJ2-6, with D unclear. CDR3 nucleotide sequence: TGTGCCAGCAGTTTGTCTCTCTCTGGGGCCAACGTCCTGACTTTC. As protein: CASSLSLSGANVLTF. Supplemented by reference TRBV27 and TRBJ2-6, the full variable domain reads EAQVTQNPRYLITVTGKKLTVTCSQNMNHEYMSWYRQDPGLGLRQIYYSMNVEVTDKGDVPEGYKVSRKEKRNFPLILESPSPNQTSLYFCASSLSLSGANVLTFGAGSRLTVL.